These T cell receptor beta chains were read from a single sample in a study of blood T cell repertoires in COVID-19. Data came from immunoSEQ multiplex PCR; TCRdb stores just in-frame clones and leaves some out. The table records 150,000 to 200,000 clones, roughly 79% of them present only once. Source material: peripheral blood. These receptors were taken from a woman between 65 and 79 years old with acute or convalescent COVID-19. Each CDR3 is given with its conserved first and last residue. D genes are given only for firm matches. The listing skips clone size in some rows; elsewhere it reads once, few, many or a size class.

>TRBV5-4|.|TRBJ2-1|.
CASSLDRGSSYNEQFF
TGTGCCAGCAGCTTGGATCGGGGGAGCTCCTACAATGAGCAGTTCTTC
>TRBV11-2|once|TRBJ2-7|TRBD1
CASSLDGTGQGGGQYF
TGTGCCAGCAGCTTAGATGGGACGGGACAGGGCGGGGGGCAGTACTTC
>TRBV12-5|.|TRBJ2-1|TRBD2
CASGLVADLAGVLAYNEQFF
TGTGCTAGTGGTTTGGTTGCGGATCTAGCGGGAGTGTTAGCCTACAATGAGCAGTTCTTC
>TRBV6-5|once|TRBJ2-5|.
CASRAFAVQETQYF
TGTGCCAGCAGGGCTTTCGCGGTCCAAGAGACCCAGTACTTC
>TRBV6-5|.|TRBJ2-7|.
CASSYSQQTIWEQYF
TGTGCCAGCAGTTACTCGCAACAGACGATTTGGGAGCAGTACTTC
>TRBV2|.|TRBJ2-1|TRBD2
CASWGGLGGYNEQFF
TGTGCCAGCTGGGGGGGACTGGGTGGGTACAATGAGCAGTTCTTC
>TRBV5-1|.|TRBJ1-4|TRBD1
CASSLDGTGNEKLFF
TGCGCCAGCAGCTTGGACGGGACAGGGAATGAAAAACTGTTTTTT
>TRBV3-1/TRBV3-2|.|TRBJ1-2|.
CASSQEIYGYTF
TGTGCCAGCAGCCAGGAGATCTATGGCTACACCTTC
>TRBV11-2|.|TRBJ2-5|.
CASSSFDSPGTQYF
TGTGCCAGCAGCTCATTTGACAGCCCGGGGACCCAGTACTTC
>TRBV18|.|TRBJ1-4|.
CASSPDAGPTNEKLFF
TGTGCCAGCTCACCGGATGCAGGGCCAACTAATGAAAAACTGTTTTTT
>TRBV7-8|.|TRBJ2-7|.
CASSIRPGVYEQYF
TGTGCCAGCAGCATCCGGCCGGGAGTCTACGAGCAGTACTTC
>TRBV19|.|TRBJ1-2|TRBD1
CASSPRTGEGYTF
TGTGCCAGTAGTCCTAGGACAGGGGAGGGCTACACCTTC
>TRBV30|.|TRBJ1-3|TRBD1
CAWSRGLELYGNTIYF
TGTGCCTGGAGCAGGGGGTTGGAGTTGTATGGAAACACCATATATTTT
>TRBV5-8|.|TRBJ1-2|.
CASSLVAVGYTF
TGTGCCAGCAGCTTGGTGGCAGTCGGCTACACCTTC
>TRBV10-3|.|TRBJ2-7|TRBD2
CAINGRESYEQYF
TGTGCCATCAACGGGCGGGAGAGCTACGAGCAGTACTTC
>TRBV6-6|once|TRBJ2-4|TRBD1
CATRGQAKNIQYF
TGTGCCACACGGGGACAGGCCAAAAACATTCAGTACTTC
>TRBV2|.|TRBJ2-2|TRBD2
CASKGLAAPTGELFF
TGTGCCAGCAAGGGACTAGCGGCTCCCACCGGGGAGCTGTTTTTT
>TRBV19|once|TRBJ1-6|.
CASSLRQGFDSPLHF
TGTGCCAGTAGCCTGAGGCAGGGATTTGATTCACCCCTCCACTTT
>TRBV12-3/TRBV12-4|.|TRBJ1-4|TRBD1
CASGTGGHEKLFF
TGTGCCAGCGGCACAGGGGGACATGAAAAACTGTTTTTT
>TRBV2|.|TRBJ2-7|TRBD1
CASRRTTGLYEQYF
TGTGCCAGCAGGCGGACGACAGGGTTGTACGAGCAGTACTTC
>TRBV10-3|.|TRBJ1-5|.
CAISDTVNQPQHF
TGTGCCATCAGTGATACAGTCAATCAGCCCCAGCATTTT
>TRBV10-3|.|TRBJ2-5|TRBD2
CATSSGAPTETQYF
TGTGCCACATCTAGCGGGGCGCCTACAGAGACCCAGTACTTC
>TRBV7-3|.|TRBJ2-3|TRBD2
CASSLLAGFSTDTQYF
TGTGCCAGCAGCTTACTAGCGGGGTTCAGCACAGATACGCAGTATTTT
>TRBV11-2|.|TRBJ2-5|TRBD1
CASSLVEVNRGRVAETQYF
TGTGCCAGCAGCTTAGTGGAGGTAAACAGGGGGCGGGTAGCAGAGACCCAGTACTTC
>TRBV3-1/TRBV3-2|.|TRBJ1-1|.
CASSHRAGGTEAFF
TGTGCCAGCAGCCACAGGGCCGGGGGCACTGAAGCTTTCTTT
>TRBV6-2/TRBV6-3|.|TRBJ2-7|TRBD2
CASSYRDYNYEQYF
TGTGCCAGCAGTTACCGGGACTACAACTACGAGCAGTACTTC
>TRBV5-1|.|TRBJ2-7|TRBD1
CASSSRDRGQSEQYF
TGCGCCAGCAGCAGTAGGGACAGGGGGCAGTCCGAGCAGTACTTC
>TRBV19|few|TRBJ1-4|TRBD1
CASRDRGDEKLFF
TGTGCCAGTAGAGACAGGGGGGATGAAAAACTGTTTTTT
>TRBV12-3/TRBV12-4|.|TRBJ2-5|TRBD1
CASSPTGVETQYF
TGTGCCAGCAGCCCGACAGGGGTAGAGACCCAGTACTTC
>TRBV11-2|once|TRBJ2-1|.
CASSYPGTHENEQFF
TGTGCCAGCAGCTACCCCGGGACTCATGAAAATGAGCAGTTCTTC
>TRBV2|few|TRBJ2-7|.
CASSPDRSYEQYF
TGTGCCAGCAGTCCCGACAGATCCTACGAGCAGTACTTC
>TRBV11-2|.|TRBJ2-1|.
CASSFFNNEQFF
TGTGCCAGCAGCTTCTTTAACAATGAGCAGTTCTTC
>TRBV28|.|TRBJ1-6|TRBD1
CASRPTTGNASPLHF
TGTGCCAGCAGACCAACGACAGGGAACGCATCACCCCTCCACTTT